The TCR beta chain under discussion was sequenced for a study of CD8+CD57+ T cells in acquired aplastic anemia. Looking at the study overall: Average DNA yield from sorted CD4+ and CD8+ cells was around 3.2 ug.

Notes on the study in general: Patients and controls turned out to have 25 to 30 CD8+ CDR3 sequences in common. CD8+ Simpson's diversity showed no significant patient-control difference.

TCR beta VDJ combinations and CDR3 sequences were profiled from genomic DNA. TCRdb passed the reads through MiXCR, listing each CDR3 protein once. Of about 150,000 distinct CDR3 sequences listed, less than 45% are singletons. Germline assignment: CDR1 LGHDT and CDR2 YNNKEL (reference sequence). This CDR3 has 11 amino acids. The V gene end was trimmed by 5 bases and the J gene end by 10 bases; junction bases not matched to a gene: 2. This clonotype was detected many times. The antigen is undetermined. The sequence was obtained from a human donor in good health, serving as a control. The source material was sorted CD4+, CD8+, or CD8+CD57+ T cells (not recorded which) from PBMCs. The chain recombines TRBV3-1 with TRBJ1-2; 9 bases align to TRBD1. The DNA of the CDR3 is TGTGCCAGCAGCACAGGGGGCGACTACACCTTC. Its protein is CASSTGGDYTF.